The 32 T cell receptor beta chains in this list originate from one sample, sequenced in a study of cytomegalovirus exposure and HLA in healthy donors. Generated by immunoSEQ multiplex PCR, the TCRdb table keeps only in-frame clones and is missing some. The sample has 150,000 to 250,000 clones, about three quarters seen once. The specimen sequenced was PBMCs. The receptors derive from a woman aged 25 to 39 in good health and CMV-seronegative.

The J gene is TRBJ2-3, the V gene TRBV7-2, with unresolved D. The CDR3 loop spans 16 amino acids. V dropped 2 bases and J dropped 1 base, with 13 bases sitting between them. Germline V gene lookup returns CDR1 SGHTA and CDR2 FQGNSA. DNA of the CDR3: TGTGCCAGCAGCTTACCTCCCCTGACTGGCACAGATACGCAGTATTTT. It yields the protein CASSLPPLTGTDTQYF.

The J gene is TRBJ2-3, the V gene TRBV27, with 10 positions matching TRBD2. Trimming cost V 1 base and J 8 bases; bases outside gene matches: 9. The CDR3 is 16 residues long. The V gene's germline CDR1 is MNHEY and CDR2 SMNVEV (reference sequence). In DNA form, the CDR3 reads TGTGCCAGCAGTTTATGGGCTAGCGGGGGTGCTGGTACGCAGTATTTT. Translation: CASSLWASGGAGTQYF.

This clone was detected only a few times. The chain links TRBV28 to TRBJ1-2; D is unresolved. The CDR3 has 12 amino acids. The germline gives CDR1 MDHEN, CDR2 SYDVKM. The V end was cut by 1 base, the J end by 10 bases, with 10 bases between. As DNA, the CDR3 is TGTGCCAGCAGTTTATTGGTGGGAGACTACACCTTC. The encoded protein is CASSLLVGDYTF.

The count of this clone is one. The chain recombines TRBV5-4 with TRBJ1-5; D may be TRBD1 (6 bases). Trimming removed 4 bases at V and 7 bases at J, with 15 bases between. The germline CDR1 and CDR2 sequences are SGHNT and YYREEE (reference sequence). The CDR3 extends over 14 amino acids. CDR3 loop: CASSLRGTGQPQHF. For the CDR3, the DNA is TGTGCCAGCAGCCTCAGGGGTACGGGGCAGCCCCAGCATTTT. Drawing the rest from reference TRBV5-4 and TRBJ1-5, the complete variable domain is ETGVTQSPTHLIKTRGQQVTLRCSSQSGHNTVSWYQQALGQGPQFIFQYYREEENGRGNFPPRFSGLQFPNYSSELNVNALELDDSALYLCASSLRGTGQPQHFGDGTRLSIL.

This clone was observed a single time. This chain joins TRBV4-1 and TRBJ1-4; no firm D call. The CDR3 length is 13 residues. Germline V gives CDR1 MGHRA, CDR2 YSYEKL. The germline V and J ends were trimmed by 3 bases and 12 bases, with 14 bases remaining between them. This CDR3 reads CASSHLVVRQLFF. The CDR3 DNA follows: TGCGCCAGCAGCCATTTAGTGGTCAGGCAACTGTTTTTT.

J is TRBJ2-1 and V is TRBV2, with TRBD2 matching over 9 bases. Germline CDR1 is SNHLY and CDR2 is FYNNEI. J lost 15 bases, V lost 3 bases, and 6 bases had no gene match. The CDR3 runs 12 residues. In DNA, the CDR3 is TGTGCCAGCAGTGAGAGCGCGGGAGGGCCGTTCTTC. Protein product: CASSESAGGPFF.

This clone was seen once. The chain combines TRBV9 with TRBJ2-7; 16 nucleotides match TRBD2. The CDR3 is 17 residues long. CDR1 is SGDLS and CDR2 is YYNGEE in the germline V gene. V trimming: 3 bases; J trimming: 1 base; junction bases outside the gene matches: 4. For the CDR3, the DNA is TGTGCCAGCAGCGCCGGGACTAGCGGGAGGGGGTCCTACGAGCAGTACTTC. Its protein product is CASSAGTSGRGSYEQYF.

The rearrangement uses TRBV7-9 and TRBJ2-7, with 11 bases lining up with TRBD1. Per the germline V gene, CDR1 is SEHNR and CDR2 is FQNEAQ (reference sequence). J lost 2 bases, V lost 5 bases, and 5 bases had no gene match. The CDR3 loop spans 15 amino acids. The CDR3 DNA reads as TGTGCCAGCAGCCACATGGGACAGGGGGCCTACGAGCAGTACTTC. Residues: CASSHMGQGAYEQYF.

This clone came up many times. V is TRBV6-6 and J is TRBJ1-3; tentative D call: TRBD1 (6 bases). V was cut by 4 bases and J by 1 base, with 8 bases left in between. Germline values: CDR1 MNHNY, CDR2 SVGAGI (reference sequence). The CDR3 is made up of 14 amino acids. The CDR3, as DNA: TGTGCCAGCAGTTCCCAGGGGTCTGGAAACACCATATATTTT. Translated: CASSSQGSGNTIYF.

J is TRBJ2-1 and V is TRBV6-6, with TRBD2 identical over 7 bases. The germline V gene encodes CDR1 MNHNY and CDR2 SVGAGI (reference sequence). This CDR3 spans 16 amino acids. With V trimmed by 7 bases and J by 7 bases, 16 bases remained unmatched. In nucleotides, the CDR3 is TGTGCCAGCACTCTCCGACCGGGGGGAGCTAGTAATGAGCAGTTCTTC. Amino acid sequence: CASTLRPGGASNEQFF.

This chain connects TRBV10-2 to TRBJ1-6, with D unclear. V shed 8 bases and J shed 5 bases, with 4 bases lying between them. Germline assignment: CDR1 WSHSY and CDR2 SAAADI. This CDR3 comprises 11 residues. This CDR3 reads CASRDNSPLHF. DNA of the CDR3: TGCGCCAGCCGGGATAATTCACCCCTCCACTTT.

CDR3: CASSDPQGYEQYF. The CDR3 coding sequence is TGTGCCAGCAGTGACCCACAGGGTTACGAGCAGTACTTC. The chain uses TRBV2 and TRBJ2-7; perhaps TRBD1 as D (6 bases). This CDR3 is 13 amino acids long. Germline CDR1 and CDR2: SNHLY and FYNNEI. The ends were cut back, 3 bases at V and 4 bases at J, with 10 bases in the middle.

V is TRBV2 and J is TRBJ1-2; possibly TRBD1 for D (5 bases). The CDR3 covers 13 residues. V lost 4 bases to trimming and J lost 5 bases, with 11 bases between them. Germline V gene sequence: CDR1 SNHLY, CDR2 FYNNEI. CDR3 coding DNA: TGTGCCAGCAGTGTCGACAGAAATTATGGCTACACCTTC. It yields the protein CASSVDRNYGYTF.

The sample holds a few counts of this clone. The chain combines TRBV13 with TRBJ1-2, with D tentatively TRBD1 (6 bases). This CDR3 has 14 residues. CDR1 is PRHDT, CDR2 FYEKMQ, per germline (reference sequence). Trimming removed 1 base from V and 3 bases from J, with 9 bases in between. DNA for the CDR3: TGTGCCAGCAGCTTAGAAGGGGGTGACTATGGCTACACCTTC. Its translation is CASSLEGGDYGYTF.

This clone was counted a single time. The genes are TRBV10-3 and TRBJ2-1; TRBD1 matches 9 bases. This CDR3 contains 14 residues. V lost 7 bases to trimming and J lost 7 bases; unmatched junction nucleotides: 8. In germline, CDR1 is ENHRY, CDR2 SYGVKD. The CDR3 bases are TGTGCCATCAACGAAGGGGGACAGGGAAATGAGCAGTTCTTC. Its translation: CAINEGGQGNEQFF.

V gene TRBV7-2 combines with J gene TRBJ1-4; 8 positions agree with TRBD1. Germline CDR1 is SGHTA and CDR2 is FQGNSA. This CDR3 comprises 14 residues. V lost 2 bases and J lost 5; bases outside the gene matches: 1. The CDR3 nucleotides are TGTGCCAGCAGCTTAAGGACAGGGAATGAAAAACTGTTTTTT. As protein: CASSLRTGNEKLFF.

The J gene is TRBJ1-5, the V gene TRBV7-9; D might be TRBD1 (6 bases). Between the trimmed V and J ends, which lost 5 bases and 3 bases, there was a span of 11 bases. CDR1 and CDR2 from the germline V gene are SEHNR and FQNEAQ (reference sequence). The CDR3 consists of 14 residues. The CDR3 spells CASSKDSFNQPQHF. For the CDR3, the DNA is TGTGCCAGCAGCAAGGACAGTTTCAATCAGCCCCAGCATTTT.

The rearrangement joins TRBV28 to TRBJ2-7, with D perhaps TRBD1 (6 bases). The germline CDR1 and CDR2 sequences are MDHEN and SYDVKM. The germline V and J ends were trimmed by 4 bases and 1 base, with 8 bases remaining between them. The CDR3 contains 13 residues. CDR3 in amino acids: CASSSGQSYEQYF. The DNA of the CDR3 is TGTGCCAGCAGTTCCGGACAGTCCTACGAGCAGTACTTC.

The chain couples TRBV21-1 to TRBJ2-2; the table names TRBD2, a call not compared with the DNA. TRBV21-1 corresponds to a pseudogene. CDR3 size: 14 residues. This CDR3 is CANLPIFSAEELFF. As DNA, the CDR3 is TGTGCCAACCTACCGATCTTTAGCGCCGAGGAGCTGTTTTTT.

The chain is built from TRBV2 and TRBJ1-4, with TRBD1 identical over 9 bases. The CDR3 totals 15 residues. After removal of 1 base from V and 10 bases from J, the junction contained 7 bases not matched to a gene. The germline V gene has CDR1 SNHLY and CDR2 FYNNEI. The CDR3 DNA sequence: TGTGCCAGCAGTGAAGGGGGACAGGGTGCTAGAAAACTGTTTTTT. Translating gives CASSEGGQGARKLFF.

The V and J genes are TRBV6-5 and TRBJ2-5; the match to TRBD2 covers 11 bases. Trimming at V came to 0 bases and at J to 5 bases, leaving 5 bases not matched to a gene. CDR1 is MNHEY, CDR2 SVGAGI, per germline. The CDR3 loop spans 16 amino acids. As DNA, the CDR3 is TGTGCCAGCAGTTACTCGGGGGTAGCGGGAGGGGAGACCCAGTACTTC. Amino acids: CASSYSGVAGGETQYF.

Turning to this clone: Relative to the germline gene, one junction end is altered; a read error may explain this. The chain joins TRBV4-1 to TRBJ1-6; D remains unclear. Germline V gene data show CDR1 as MGHRA and CDR2 as YSYEKL. This CDR3 region has 14 residues. CDR3 DNA sequence: TGCGCCAGCAGCAAAGAGGGCCATGGTGGACCCCTCCACTTT. Protein sequence: CASSKEGHGGPLHF.

The chain joins TRBV10-3 to TRBJ2-3, with D tentatively TRBD1 (6 bases). The length of the CDR3 is 15 residues. V was cut by 5 bases and J by 4 bases, with 16 bases left in between. Germline values: CDR1 ENHRY, CDR2 SYGVKD. This CDR3 reads CAISTTGMRADTQYF. The CDR3 DNA reads TGTGCCATCAGTACCACAGGGATGAGGGCAGATACGCAGTATTTT.

J is TRBJ1-2 and V is TRBV19, with 8 bases lining up with TRBD1. Germline values: CDR1 LNHDA, CDR2 SQIVND (reference sequence). With 5 bases clipped from V and 5 bases from J, the junction kept 10 bases outside the gene matches. This CDR3 has 15 residues. CDR3 sequence reads: CASSPGQGGRYGYTF. The CDR3 DNA sequence: TGTGCCAGTAGTCCCGGACAGGGCGGGCGGTATGGCTACACCTTC.

This rearrangement joins TRBV10-1 to TRBJ2-7; 8 bases fit TRBD2. CDR1 and CDR2 (germline): WNHNN, SYGVQD (reference sequence). The CDR3 consists of 14 residues. With 2 bases clipped from V and 4 bases from J, the junction kept 4 bases outside the gene matches. CDR3 bases: TGCGCCAGCAGTGAGACCGCGGGGGGTTACGAGCAGTACTTC. Amino acids: CASSETAGGYEQYF.

This clone was observed once. This rearrangement joins TRBV27 to TRBJ2-1; 11 bases match TRBD2. J gave up 8 bases and V 4 bases, and 7 bases lay outside the gene matches. The germline gives CDR1 MNHEY, CDR2 SMNVEV (reference sequence). This CDR3 is 15 amino acids long. Written as DNA, the CDR3 is TGTGCCAGCAGTTGGCTAGCGGGGGGCAGGGATGAGCAGTTCTTC. Amino acids: CASSWLAGGRDEQFF.

The sample holds one count of this clone. The rearrangement uses TRBV5-1 and TRBJ2-7; 10 nucleotides agree with TRBD1. This CDR3 is 15 amino acids long. The V and J ends lost 4 bases and 3 bases, in that order; junction bases with no gene match: 7. Germline lookup yields CDR1 SGHRS and CDR2 YFSETQ. CDR3 sequence (DNA): TGCGCCAGCAGCCTATCGACAGGGGGCGGCTACGAGCAGTACTTC. This encodes CASSLSTGGGYEQYF.

V gene TRBV10-3 combines with J gene TRBJ1-5; no clear D gene. Germline lookup yields CDR1 ENHRY and CDR2 SYGVKD. The length of the CDR3 is 14 residues. Trimming took off 3 bases at V and 6 bases at J, with 12 bases between the two ends. CDR3 residues: CAISDGVDSQPQHF. CDR3 nucleotide sequence: TGTGCCATCAGTGACGGGGTCGACTCTCAGCCCCAGCATTTT.

V and J are TRBV19 and TRBJ2-7, with 11 nucleotides matching TRBD2. CDR3 size: 17 residues. The V gene end was trimmed by 7 bases and the J gene end by 4 bases; junction bases not matched to a gene: 15. Germline CDR1 is LNHDA and CDR2 is SQIVND (reference sequence). Written as DNA, the CDR3 is TGTGCCAGTATGGGACTAGCGGCTCCCTTTCACCCTTACGAGCAGTACTTC. Translating it yields CASMGLAAPFHPYEQYF.

This clone occurred a few times. The chain joins TRBV23-1 to TRBJ1-2; 9 bases map to TRBD1. Being an ORF, TRBV23-1 has a function that is uncertain. The CDR3 contains 17 residues. V gave up 4 bases and J gave up 2 bases; unmatched junction bases: 11. CDR3 region: CASSPLSTGQGNYGYTF. CDR3 bases: TGCGCCAGCAGTCCCTTATCGACGGGACAGGGAAACTATGGCTACACCTTC.

V usage is TRBV9 and J usage is TRBJ2-3, with TRBD2 matching 13 bases. This CDR3 has 15 residues. Per the germline V gene, CDR1 is SGDLS and CDR2 is YYNGEE. Losses at the gene ends were 0 bases for V and 12 bases for J; bases not matched to a gene: 7. The CDR3 protein is CASSVERLAGGPQYF. The DNA for the CDR3 is TGTGCCAGCAGCGTAGAAAGACTAGCGGGAGGCCCACAGTATTTT.

This rearrangement joins TRBV28 to TRBJ1-2, with a weak D call TRBD1 (6 bases). This CDR3 region has 15 residues. V lost 3 bases to trimming and J lost 0 bases, with 11 bases between them. CDR1 and CDR2 (germline): MDHEN, SYDVKM. The CDR3 region is CASSLRGQTNYGYTF. DNA of the CDR3: TGTGCCAGCAGTTTGCGGGGGCAAACTAACTATGGCTACACCTTC.